Only a few counts were recorded for the clone carrying this T cell receptor (beta chain). Using its own MiXCR run on the 5' RACE reads, TCRdb lists one record per CDR3 protein. The data show approximately 630,000 distinct CDR3 sequences, with 7.1% seen just once and roughly 1.5% held by the top ten. J lost 2 bases, V lost 6 bases, and 10 bases had no gene match. The CDR3 spans 15 residues. CDR1 and CDR2 from the germline V gene are SQVTM and ANQGSEA. The data were taken from a study of identical twins. These sequences were also reported in another study, on yellow fever vaccine responses in identical twins.

Sequenced input: PBMCs. This TCR was recovered from a woman aged 18-35 years in good health. The V and J genes are TRBV29-1 and TRBJ2-1, with 7 bases matching TRBD2. CDR3 region: CSVAPTSRPYNEQFF. The CDR3 DNA reads as TGCAGCGTCGCCCCGACTAGCCGTCCCTACAATGAGCAGTTCTTC.